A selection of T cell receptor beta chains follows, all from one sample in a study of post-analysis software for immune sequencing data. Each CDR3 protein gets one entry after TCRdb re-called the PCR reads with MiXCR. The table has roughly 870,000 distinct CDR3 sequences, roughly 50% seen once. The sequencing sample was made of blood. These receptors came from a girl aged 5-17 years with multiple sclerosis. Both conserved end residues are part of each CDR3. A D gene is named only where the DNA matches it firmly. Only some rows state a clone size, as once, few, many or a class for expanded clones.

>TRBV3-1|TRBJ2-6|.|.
CASRPYSGANVRTF
TGTGCCAGCAGACCCTACTCTGGGGCCAACGTCCGGACTTTC
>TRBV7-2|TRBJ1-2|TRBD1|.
CASSRGQGANYGYTF
TGTGCCAGCAGCCGAGGACAGGGGGCGAACTATGGCTACACCTTC
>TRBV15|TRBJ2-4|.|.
CATSRVGQTTAKNIQYF
TGTGCCACCAGCAGAGTAGGGCAGACCACAGCCAAAAACATTCAGTACTTC
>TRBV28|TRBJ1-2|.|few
CASTGGYGYTF
TGTGCCAGCACGGGAGGCTATGGCTACACCTTC
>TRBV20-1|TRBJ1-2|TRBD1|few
CSARDVRDRDGYTF
TGCAGTGCTAGAGATGTTAGGGACAGGGATGGCTACACCTTC
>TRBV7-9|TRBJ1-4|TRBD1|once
CASSTSTGTNEKLFF
TGTGCCAGCAGCACCTCGACAGGGACTAATGAAAAACTGTTTTTT
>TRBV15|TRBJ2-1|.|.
CATSEGYNEQFF
TGTGCCACCAGCGAAGGCTACAATGAGCAGTTCTTC
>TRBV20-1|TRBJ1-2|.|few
CSAREEGGYGYTF
TGCAGTGCTAGAGAGGAGGGTGGCTATGGCTACACCTTC
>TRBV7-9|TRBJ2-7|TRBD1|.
CASSATGTGGGLEQYF
TGTGCCAGCAGCGCAACCGGGACAGGGGGCGGTCTCGAGCAGTACTTC
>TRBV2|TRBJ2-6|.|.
CASSRGHSGANVLTF
TGTGCCAGCAGTCGGGGTCACTCTGGGGCCAACGTCCTGACTTTC
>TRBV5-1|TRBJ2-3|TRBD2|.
CASSPFRLALRADTQYF
TGCGCCAGCAGCCCCTTCCGACTAGCCCTAAGGGCAGATACGCAGTATTTT
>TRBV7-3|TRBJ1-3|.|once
CASSLVGSSGNTIYF
TGTGCCAGCAGCCTGGTCGGGTCCTCTGGAAACACCATATATTTT
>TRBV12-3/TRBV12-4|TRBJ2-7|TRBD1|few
CASSSLRDSYEQYF
TGTGCCAGCAGCTCCCTCCGGGACAGCTACGAGCAGTACTTC
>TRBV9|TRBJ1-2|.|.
CASSVDSRHYGYTF
TGTGCCAGCAGCGTCGACAGTCGTCACTATGGCTACACCTTC
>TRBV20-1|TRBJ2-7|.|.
CSARGRGLSYEQYF
TGCAGTGCTAGGGGGAGGGGGCTCTCCTACGAGCAGTACTTC
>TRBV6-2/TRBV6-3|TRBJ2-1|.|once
CASRDGTRWSEQFF
TGTGCCAGCAGGGACGGGACTCGCTGGAGTGAGCAGTTCTTC
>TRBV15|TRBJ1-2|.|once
CATSRDLGDRGGYTF
TGTGCCACCAGCAGAGATTTGGGTGACAGAGGCGGCTACACCTTC